This T cell receptor (beta chain) was identified during a study of shared T cell receptors in the human thymus. Trimming left V 0 bases short and J 1 base short, with 10 bases between. This CDR3 has 16 amino acids. The V gene's germline CDR1 is MNHEY and CDR2 SVGAGI. The table came from immunoSEQ multiplex PCR; TCRdb's copy has only in-frame clones and leaves some out. The sample carries hundreds of thousands of clones, about 84% recorded once. This sample also appeared in a second study, on human thymus T cells. As reported in that work: Having surgery to correct congenital heart defects, healthy Finnish infants acted as the donors.

The TCR was taken from a boy under two years old with a congenital heart defect. The genes are TRBV6-5 and TRBJ2-1, with D maybe TRBD1 (5 bases). Sequencing input: thymocytes. DNA of the CDR3: TGTGCCAGCAGTTACTCGAGACAGATGTCCTACAATGAGCAGTTCTTC. It specifies CASSYSRQMSYNEQFF.